The 19 T cell receptor beta chains given below trace back to one sample, sequenced in a study of blood T cells in healthy people across ages. The authors ran a second PCR of roughly 6 to 12 cycles using a sample-barcoded 5' primer and a J-beta primer mix. Each CDR3 protein is one row after TCRdb ran MiXCR on the 5' RACE reads. Of roughly 680,000 distinct CDR3 sequences in the sample, roughly half were seen once. The sample taken for sequencing was blood. These receptors came from a woman of 80 years or more in good health.

The rearrangement links TRBV2 to TRBJ1-2; 8 nucleotides line up with TRBD1. V lost 4 bases and J lost 7; bases outside the gene matches: 8. Germline-derived CDR1 and CDR2 are SNHLY and FYNNEI. The CDR3 has 14 residues. The CDR3 region is CASSGGQVVSGYTF. DNA for the CDR3: TGTGCCAGCAGTGGGGGACAGGTTGTCTCTGGCTACACCTTC.

This clonotype came up many times. The gene calls are TRBV20-1 and TRBJ2-3; D is unresolved. Trimming took 2 bases from V and 5 from J, leaving 17 bases between them. Germline CDR1 DFQATT, CDR2 SNEGSKA (reference sequence). The CDR3 consists of 15 residues. The CDR3 DNA sequence: TGCAGTGCTAGAAGTAACGGCAGAAACGGAGATACGCAGTATTTT. This gives the protein CSARSNGRNGDTQYF.

The V and J genes are TRBV19 and TRBJ2-7; D unresolved. Gene TRBJ2-5 matches the end of the DNA better, so the J call may be wrong. Germline assignment: CDR1 LNHDA and CDR2 SQIVND (reference sequence). The CDR3 covers 14 residues. CDR3 in DNA: TGTGCCAGTAGTATAGGGCCAACTCAAGAGACCCAGTACTTC. Protein: CASSIGPTQETQYF.

A few counts support this clonotype. CDR3 coding DNA: TGTGCCAGCAGTTTAGGCGGGTGCTTTCCGTTCTTC. Amino acids: CASSLGGCFPFF. This chain links TRBV12-3 or TRBV12-4 with TRBJ2-1; tentatively, D is TRBD2 (5 bases). CDR3 length: 12 amino acids. With 1 base removed from V and 15 bases from J, the gap between germline ends came to 13 bases.

The chain couples TRBV20-1 to TRBJ1-1; maybe TRBD1 (6 bases). The CDR3 sequence is 13 residues long. Germline CDR1 DFQATT, CDR2 SNEGSKA (reference sequence). V lost 6 bases and J 4 bases, leaving 15 bases between the germline ends. Here the CDR3 reads CSAQGRGPTEAFF. In nucleotides, the CDR3 is TGCAGTGCCCAGGGCAGGGGCCCCACTGAAGCTTTCTTT.

This clonotype was detected a few times. As DNA, the CDR3 is TGTGCCAGCAGTTTGGGGCAAAACGCTGGAAACACCATATATTTT. Translated: CASSLGQNAGNTIYF. The chain links TRBV25-1 to TRBJ1-3; D is possibly TRBD1 (5 bases). Trimming stripped 5 bases from V and 2 bases from J, with 13 bases between. CDR1 and CDR2 (germline): MGHDK, SYGVNS. The CDR3 is made up of 15 amino acids.

The chain recombines TRBV5-1 with TRBJ2-1; D gene uncertain. Germline V gene lookup returns CDR1 SGHRS and CDR2 YFSETQ. V shed 4 bases and J shed 8 bases, with 13 bases lying between them. CDR3 size: 13 residues. Here the CDR3 reads CASSIAGYYEQFF. The CDR3 region has the DNA TGCGCCAGCAGCATAGCTGGGTACTATGAGCAGTTCTTC.

In regard to this clonotype: The CDR3 does not close with the conserved phenylalanine or tryptophan, likely indicating a read error. The J gene is TRBJ2-4, the V gene TRBV11-2; TRBD1 matches at 9 bases. V lost 2 bases and J lost 13; bases outside the gene matches: 15. Germline CDR1 is SGHAT and CDR2 is FQNNGV. The CDR3 spans 16 residues. The DNA of the CDR3 is TGTGCCAGCAGCTTATTTGGGACAGGGCGTTTGAAAGAGCAGTACTTA. It is translated as CASSLFGTGRLKEQYL.

This chain's CDR3 is CASSRTGGVGNEQFF. Here the CDR3 DNA reads TGTGCCAGCAGCAGAACAGGGGGAGTGGGCAATGAGCAGTTCTTC. This rearrangement joins TRBV27 to TRBJ2-1; TRBD1 matches at 8 bases. The germline V gene encodes CDR1 MNHEY and CDR2 SMNVEV (reference sequence). The trim removed 6 bases at V and 6 bases at J, leaving 10 bases unmatched. This CDR3 comprises 15 residues.

This clonotype has just a few counts. CDR3 residues: CASSLGEGANYGYTF. The CDR3 coding sequence is TGTGCCAGCAGTTTAGGGGAAGGGGCTAACTATGGCTACACCTTC. The V and J genes are TRBV28 and TRBJ1-2; D may be TRBD1 (5 bases). Between the trimmed V and J ends, which lost 2 bases and 0 bases, there was a span of 10 bases. Per the germline V gene, CDR1 is MDHEN and CDR2 is SYDVKM. The CDR3 spans 15 residues.

There are a few counts of this clonotype. A much larger clone sits a single nucleotide away, making a read error possible. This chain uses TRBV2 with TRBJ2-3; TRBD1 agrees at 8 bases. The CDR3 has 16 residues. CDR1 is SNHLY and CDR2 is FYNNEI in the germline V gene. The DNA for the CDR3 is TGTGTCAGCAGTGGCGGACAGGGAGAAATCGCAGATACGCAGTATTTT. Its protein is CVSSGGQGEIADTQYF.

In its sample, this clonotype was seen a few times. The chain couples TRBV30 to TRBJ2-7; 7 bases are shared with TRBD1. This CDR3 is 10 amino acids long. Germline V gives CDR1 GTSNPN, CDR2 SVGIG (reference sequence). CDR3 DNA sequence: TGTGGGGACAGTCCCTACGAGCAGTACTTC. This codes for CGDSPYEQYF.

The CDR3 loop reads CASSPRPLWGYTF. In DNA form, the CDR3 reads TGTGCCAGCAGTCCTCGGCCGTTATGGGGCTACACCTTC. This chain uses TRBV2 with TRBJ1-2; D gene ambiguous. The CDR3 totals 13 residues. Germline V lookup: CDR1 SNHLY, CDR2 FYNNEI. Trimming shortened V by 5 bases and J by 8 bases, and 15 bases separated the two germline ends.

Of note for this clonotype: A read error may be the cause here, since a much bigger clone is one base away. The chain couples TRBV7-2 to TRBJ2-1, with 13 bases aligning to TRBD2. In germline, CDR1 is SGHTA, CDR2 FQGNSA. J was trimmed by 7 bases and V by 1 base; bases with no gene match: 16. This CDR3 region has 20 residues. CDR3: CASSLVPGTSGDKRGNEQFF. In nucleotides, the CDR3 is TGTGCCAGCAGCTTAGTCCCAGGGACTAGCGGGGACAAACGGGGGAATGAGCAGTTCTTC.

The chain recombines TRBV10-3 with TRBJ2-3; 12 nucleotides align to TRBD2. The trim removed 4 bases at V and 1 base at J, leaving 0 bases unmatched. The length of the CDR3 is 15 residues. Germline V lookup: CDR1 ENHRY, CDR2 SYGVKD. CDR3 DNA sequence: TGTGCCATCAGTGGACTAGCGGGGGGCACAGATACGCAGTATTTT. Protein: CAISGLAGGTDTQYF.

V is TRBV20-1 and J is TRBJ2-3; 9 bases are shared with TRBD1. V gave up 3 bases and J gave up 4 bases; unmatched junction bases: 8. The CDR3 length is 15 residues. Germline CDR1 is DFQATT and CDR2 is SNEGSKA (reference sequence). The CDR3 DNA reads TGCAGTGCTAGGAATCACAGGGGGCGCCCAGATACGCAGTATTTT. Translation gives CSARNHRGRPDTQYF.

This clonotype appeared a few times. The rearrangement uses TRBV12-3 or TRBV12-4 and TRBJ2-2, with 14 nucleotides matching TRBD2. The junction had 6 bases not matched to a gene; V was cut back by 3 bases and J by 6 bases. The CDR3 is made up of 17 amino acids. In nucleotides, the CDR3 is TGTGCCAGCAGTTTCAGGACTAGCGGGAGGAGGGCCGGGGAGCTGTTTTTT. Its protein is CASSFRTSGRRAGELFF.

The CDR3 reads CSARVGGVVDTQYF. In DNA, the CDR3 is TGCAGTGCTCGAGTGGGGGGAGTGGTAGATACGCAGTATTTT. The rearrangement joins TRBV20-1 to TRBJ2-3, with D possibly being TRBD2 (6 bases). The germline V gene encodes CDR1 DFQATT and CDR2 SNEGSKA (reference sequence). The V end lost 5 bases, the J end lost 5 bases, and 17 bases lay between the germline ends. This CDR3 has 14 residues.

This clonotype was counted at least ten times. At one boundary the junction diverges from the germline segment, which might be a read error. V is TRBV5-1 and J is TRBJ2-7, with 8 bases identical to TRBD1. This CDR3 spans 15 amino acids. Germline V gene sequence: CDR1 SGHRS, CDR2 YFSETQ. The CDR3 loop reads CASSSTPGGSSEQYF. The CDR3, as DNA: TGCGCCAGCAGTTCGACCCCAGGGGGCTCCTCCGAGCAGTACTTC.